The rows below give T cell receptor beta chains drawn from one sample of a study of early T cells in non-severe SARS-CoV-2 infection. Using its own MiXCR run on the 5' RACE reads, TCRdb lists one record per CDR3 protein. This sample has under 50,000 distinct CDR3 sequences, with approximately 4.1% found just once. Sequenced sample: whole blood. Receptors were obtained from an adult who was a healthcare worker with PCR-confirmed SARS-CoV-2 infection or an uninfected control (not recorded which). CDR3s include the opening cysteine and the closing phenylalanine or tryptophan. D genes are given only for firm matches. Size values are once, few and many counts, or a class for expanded clones, and some rows have none.

>TRBV2|few|.|TRBJ2-3
CASSGGTSRADTQYF
TGTGCCAGCAGTGGGGGGACCTCTCGCGCAGATACGCAGTATTTT
>TRBV5-5|many|.|TRBJ1-4
CASSLRAAEKLFF
TGTGCCAGCAGCTTGCGCGCAGCGGAAAAACTGTTTTTT
>TRBV2|many|TRBD2|TRBJ2-1
CASSPHGTSGGYNEQFF
TGTGCCAGCAGTCCCCACGGTACTAGCGGGGGCTACAATGAGCAGTTCTTC
>TRBV2|many|TRBD2|TRBJ2-3
CASKRASGSLDTQYF
TGTGCCAGCAAAAGGGCTAGCGGTTCATTAGATACGCAGTATTTT
>TRBV11-2|many|.|TRBJ2-2
CASSARVSGELFF
TGTGCCAGCAGCGCCAGGGTTTCCGGGGAGCTGTTTTTT
>TRBV15|many|.|TRBJ2-3
CATSPPLGQGKDTQYF
TGTGCCACCAGCCCACCCCTAGGGCAGGGGAAAGATACGCAGTATTTT
>TRBV19|many|.|TRBJ2-3
CASKGGLPNTDTQYF
TGTGCCAGTAAGGGAGGCCTTCCAAACACAGATACGCAGTATTTT
>TRBV7-9|.|.|TRBJ2-2
CASSLITNTGELFF
TGTGCCAGCAGCTTGATAACGAACACCGGGGAGCTGTTTTTT
>TRBV15|.|.|TRBJ2-7
CATSRDPASYSSYEQYF
TGTGCCACCAGCAGAGATCCAGCGTCATACTCATCCTACGAGCAGTACTTC
>TRBV2|many|.|TRBJ2-1
CASSEPLEGLAKGEQFF
TGTGCCAGCAGTGAACCGTTAGAGGGGCTAGCGAAGGGTGAGCAGTTCTTC
>TRBV5-1|few|.|TRBJ1-1
CASSLVVGSTNTEAFF
TGCGCCAGCAGCTTGGTGGTCGGATCAACGAACACTGAAGCTTTCTTT
>TRBV12-3/TRBV12-4|many|.|TRBJ2-2
CASSRRAELFF
TGTGCCAGCAGTAGGCGAGCGGAGCTGTTTTTT
>TRBV7-2|few|TRBD2|TRBJ2-7
CASSPTGRGGLYEQYF
TGTGCCAGCAGCCCCACGGGCCGGGGGGGCCTCTACGAGCAGTACTTC
>TRBV29-1|many|TRBD2|TRBJ2-3
CSVDIAGGSPDTQYF
TGCAGCGTGGATATAGCGGGAGGGAGCCCAGATACGCAGTATTTT
>TRBV29-1|few|.|TRBJ2-7
CSSQSGYEQYF
TGCAGCTCTCAAAGTGGGTACGAGCAGTACTTC
>TRBV7-3|many|.|TRBJ2-7
CASSLTAGNEQYF
TGTGCCAGCAGCTTAACGGCAGGGAACGAGCAGTACTTC
>TRBV5-6|many|.|TRBJ1-5
CASSLRQGRSNQPQHF
TGTGCCAGCAGCTTAAGGCAGGGAAGGAGCAATCAGCCCCAGCATTTT
>TRBV7-2|.|.|TRBJ1-6
CASSLQASPLHF
TGTGCCAGCAGCTTACAGGCATCACCCCTCCACTTT
>TRBV19|few|.|TRBJ1-4
CASSLILGSVNEKLFF
TGTGCCAGTAGTTTAATTCTAGGGAGTGTTAATGAAAAACTGTTTTTT
>TRBV6-2/TRBV6-3|.|TRBD2|TRBJ2-1
CASSRALGLAAYNEQFF
TGTGCCAGCAGTAGGGCATTGGGACTAGCAGCCTACAATGAGCAGTTCTTC
>TRBV20-1|once|.|TRBJ2-2
CSAPPTGNLPGELFF
TGCAGTGCCCCTCCGACAGGAAATCTCCCCGGGGAGCTGTTTTTT
>TRBV6-2/TRBV6-3|many|TRBD1|TRBJ2-3
CASSYSTGERLTDTQYF
TGTGCCAGCAGTTACTCTACAGGGGAAAGACTCACAGATACGCAGTATTTT
>TRBV5-1|many|.|TRBJ2-3
CASSLRIDSSTDTQYF
TGCGCCAGCAGCCTCCGGATAGACTCTAGCACAGATACGCAGTATTTT
>TRBV12-3/TRBV12-4|few|TRBD2|TRBJ2-3
CASSGLAGDTQYF
TGTGCCAGCAGCGGACTAGCGGGAGATACGCAGTATTTT
>TRBV27|many|TRBD1|TRBJ2-6
CASSPGGAVGANVLTF
TGTGCCAGCAGCCCAGGGGGCGCTGTGGGGGCCAACGTCCTGACTTTC
>TRBV6-2/TRBV6-3|many|TRBD1|TRBJ1-5
CASSGTGPPQPQHF
TGTGCCAGCAGCGGGACAGGGCCGCCTCAGCCCCAGCATTTT
>TRBV28|many|.|TRBJ1-2
CASRSGNYGYTF
TGTGCCAGCAGGTCGGGGAACTATGGCTACACCTTC
>TRBV20-1|many|.|TRBJ2-1
CSASWGEQFF
TGCAGTGCTAGTTGGGGGGAGCAGTTCTTC
>TRBV7-2|many|TRBD1|TRBJ1-6
CASSLAGQGMNSPLHF
TGTGCCAGCAGCTTAGCCGGACAGGGGATGAATTCACCCCTCCACTTT
>TRBV13|many|TRBD2|TRBJ2-7
CASSYLAGGFEQYF
TGTGCCAGCAGCTACTTAGCGGGAGGGTTCGAGCAGTACTTC
>TRBV18|many|.|TRBJ2-5
CASSTGSQETQYF
TGTGCCAGCTCCACAGGGTCACAGGAGACCCAGTACTTC
>TRBV24-1|many|.|TRBJ1-4
CATHREDKKLFF
TGTGCCACCCACAGGGAGGACAAAAAACTGTTTTTT
>TRBV15|many|.|TRBJ1-2
CATSRDRPGTSYGYTF
TGTGCCACCAGCAGAGATAGACCCGGGACAAGCTATGGCTACACCTTC
>TRBV6-5|many|.|TRBJ2-7
CASSSWGRTSYEQYF
TGTGCCAGCAGTAGCTGGGGACGGACCTCCTACGAGCAGTACTTC
>TRBV13|many|TRBD2|TRBJ2-1
CASSRRTSGRLKNEQFF
TGTGCCAGCAGCCGCCGGACTAGCGGGAGACTTAAAAATGAGCAGTTCTTC
>TRBV7-9|many|.|TRBJ2-1
CASGGNEQFF
TGTGCCAGCGGGGGCAATGAGCAGTTCTTC
>TRBV11-2|few|.|TRBJ2-7
CASSLFDRVREQYF
TGTGCCAGCAGCTTATTCGATAGGGTTCGCGAGCAGTACTTC
>TRBV6-1|few|.|TRBJ1-3
CASSEGWDSGNTIYF
TGTGCCAGCAGTGAAGGCTGGGACTCGGGAAACACCATATATTTT
>TRBV7-9|many|.|TRBJ2-5
CASSPPRGRQTQYF
TGTGCCAGCAGCCCCCCCAGAGGGCGGCAGACCCAGTACTTC
>TRBV14|many|.|TRBJ2-7
CASSQEEIPGVYEQYF
TGTGCCAGCAGCCAAGAAGAGATTCCCGGGGTCTACGAGCAGTACTTC
>TRBV10-3|many|.|TRBJ1-2
CAISVEALYGYTF
TGTGCCATCAGTGTAGAGGCTCTCTATGGCTACACCTTC
>TRBV10-2|many|TRBD2|TRBJ2-1
CASTPSGRANEQFF
TGCGCCAGCACCCCTAGCGGGAGGGCGAATGAGCAGTTCTTC
>TRBV20-1|many|TRBD2|TRBJ2-7
CSARDPTQSGTSGGLWEQYF
TGCAGTGCTAGAGATCCCACACAATCCGGGACTAGCGGGGGGCTTTGGGAGCAGTACTTC
>TRBV15|many|.|TRBJ2-2
CATSKRRGMGNTGELFF
TGTGCCACCAGTAAACGTCGGGGAATGGGCAACACCGGGGAGCTGTTTTTT
>TRBV20-1|.|.|TRBJ1-1
CSAMYTEAFF
TGCAGTGCTATGTACACTGAAGCTTTCTTT
>TRBV3-1|many|.|TRBJ2-1
CASSQGPVNEQFF
TGTGCCAGCAGCCAAGGACCGGTAAATGAGCAGTTCTTC
>TRBV28|many|.|TRBJ1-2
CASRVTGSNYGYTF
TGTGCCAGCAGGGTGACAGGCTCTAACTATGGCTACACCTTC
>TRBV18|many|.|TRBJ2-7
CASSPETYEQYF
TGTGCCAGCTCACCAGAGACCTACGAGCAGTACTTC
>TRBV20-1|many|.|TRBJ2-3
CSATGTRTRNTQYF
TGCAGTGCTACTGGGACACGGACGCGTAATACGCAGTATTTT
>TRBV7-2|many|.|TRBJ2-5
CASSLGVITQETQYF
TGTGCCAGCAGCTTGGGGGTGATAACCCAAGAGACCCAGTACTTC
>TRBV5-1|many|TRBD2|TRBJ2-1
CASSLLAGGSYNEQFF
TGCGCCAGCAGCTTGCTAGCGGGAGGCTCCTACAATGAGCAGTTCTTC
>TRBV6-5|.|.|TRBJ1-2
CASSPDGGYGYTF
TGTGCCAGCAGCCCCGACGGCGGCTATGGCTACACCTTC
>TRBV20-1|few|TRBD1|TRBJ1-2
CSSQAGGVSNYGYTF
TGCAGTTCCCAGGCAGGGGGCGTTTCTAACTATGGCTACACCTTC
>TRBV27|many|.|TRBJ1-1
CASSQRAGPNTEAFF
TGTGCCAGCAGCCAGCGGGCTGGCCCGAACACTGAAGCTTTCTTT
>TRBV30|many|.|TRBJ1-5
CAWSKRGDQPQHF
TGTGCCTGGAGTAAAAGGGGGGATCAGCCCCAGCATTTT
>TRBV7-9|once|.|TRBJ2-1
CASSLRVGRQVARGEQFF
TGTGCCAGCAGCTTAAGGGTAGGCCGACAGGTCGCCCGGGGTGAGCAGTTCTTC
>TRBV11-3|many|TRBD1|TRBJ1-6
CASSSGTVNSPLHF
TGTGCCAGCAGCTCCGGGACAGTGAATTCACCCCTCCACTTT
>TRBV6-2/TRBV6-3|.|TRBD2|TRBJ2-3
CASSYSTAGRLTDTQYF
TGTGCCAGCAGTTACTCGACAGCGGGACGACTCACAGATACGCAGTATTTT
>TRBV6-6|many|.|TRBJ1-4
CASTKESTNEKLFF
TGTGCCAGCACCAAGGAGTCAACTAATGAAAAACTGTTTTTT
>TRBV6-1|many|.|TRBJ2-1
CASGRGFVGNEQFF
TGTGCCAGTGGGCGGGGCTTCGTAGGCAATGAGCAGTTCTTC